This T cell receptor beta chain was retrieved from a study of T-cell memory formation after mild COVID-19. This CDR3 is built from 17 residues. Germline assignment: CDR1 LGHNA and CDR2 YSLEER. Unmatched junction bases numbered 9, after V lost 1 base and J lost 4 bases. TCRdb re-derived calls from the 5' RACE reads in MiXCR, one entry per CDR3 protein. This sample has around 220,000 distinct CDR3 sequences, with roughly 15% found just once. This TCR came from a man between 18 and 29 years old who had mild COVID-19 (a few samples of this study predate the infection). Cell type and time point are not known. The sequenced sample was PBMCs or a T cell subset sorted from them (not recorded which). The chain joins TRBV4-3 to TRBJ2-1, with TRBD2 matching 8 bases. The CDR3 protein is CASSQGPSAGGYNEQFF. CDR3 sequence (DNA): TGCGCCAGCAGCCAAGGCCCTTCGGCGGGGGGTTACAATGAGCAGTTCTTC.